A single sample gave rise to the 4 T cell receptor beta chains below, sequenced in a study of blood T cell repertoires in COVID-19. Sequenced by immunoSEQ multiplex PCR; TCRdb stores in-frame clones only, minus some. Seen here are some 51,000 clones, 90% observed once, and the top ten hold about 6%. Sequenced sample: peripheral blood. Source of these receptors: a man aged 40-49 years with acute or convalescent COVID-19.

The chain links TRBV6-5 to TRBJ2-1; perhaps TRBD2 as D (7 bases). V lost 6 bases and J 2 bases, leaving 14 bases between the germline ends. CDR1 is MNHEY and CDR2 is SVGAGI in the germline V gene. The CDR3 has 15 amino acids. The CDR3 is CASRRGEGPYNEQFF. CDR3 DNA sequence: TGTGCCAGCAGAAGGGGGGAGGGGCCCTACAATGAGCAGTTCTTC.

This clone is a singleton in its sample. The V and J genes are TRBV24-1 and TRBJ2-7; 10 bases align to TRBD1. After removal of 4 bases from V and 5 bases from J, the junction contained 7 bases not matched to a gene. CDR1 is KGHDR, CDR2 SFDVKD, per germline. This CDR3 has 15 amino acids. CDR3 DNA sequence: TGTGCCACCAGTGACCCCGGGACAGGGGACAACGAGCAGTACTTC. It encodes CATSDPGTGDNEQYF.

V gene TRBV6-2 or TRBV6-3 combines with J gene TRBJ2-1, with 10 positions matching TRBD2. The CDR3 has 15 residues. The V gene end was trimmed by 5 bases and the J gene end by 4 bases; junction bases not matched to a gene: 5. The germline V gene has CDR1 MNHEY and CDR2 SVGEGT. CDR3 coding DNA: TGTGCCAGCAGTACACTAGCGGGGTTATACAATGAGCAGTTCTTC. Translation: CASSTLAGLYNEQFF.

J is TRBJ2-5 and V is TRBV19, with TRBD1 as a possible D gene (6 bases). The length of the CDR3 is 16 residues. Trimming took 1 base from V and 0 from J, leaving 12 bases between them. Germline loops: CDR1 LNHDA, CDR2 SQIVND (reference sequence). The CDR3 region has the DNA TGTGCCAGTAGTATAGGAACTAGGGGGAACCAAGAGACCCAGTACTTC. Residues: CASSIGTRGNQETQYF.